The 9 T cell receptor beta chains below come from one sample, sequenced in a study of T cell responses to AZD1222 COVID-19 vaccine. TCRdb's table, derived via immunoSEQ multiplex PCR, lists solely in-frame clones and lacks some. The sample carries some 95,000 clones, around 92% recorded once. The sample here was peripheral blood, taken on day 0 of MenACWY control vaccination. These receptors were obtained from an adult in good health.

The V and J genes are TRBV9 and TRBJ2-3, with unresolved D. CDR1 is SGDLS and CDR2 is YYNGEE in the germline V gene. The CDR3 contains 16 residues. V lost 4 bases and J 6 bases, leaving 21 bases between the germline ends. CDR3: CASSSPFRSGVDTQYF. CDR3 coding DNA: TGTGCCAGCAGCTCCCCGTTCCGTTCCGGTGTGGATACGCAGTATTTT.

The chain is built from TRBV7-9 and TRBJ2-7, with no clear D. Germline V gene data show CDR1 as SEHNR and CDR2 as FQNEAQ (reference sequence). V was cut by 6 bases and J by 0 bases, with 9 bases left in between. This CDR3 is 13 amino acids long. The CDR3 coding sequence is TGTGCCAGCAGTACATTGAGCTCCTACGAGCAGTACTTC. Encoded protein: CASSTLSSYEQYF.

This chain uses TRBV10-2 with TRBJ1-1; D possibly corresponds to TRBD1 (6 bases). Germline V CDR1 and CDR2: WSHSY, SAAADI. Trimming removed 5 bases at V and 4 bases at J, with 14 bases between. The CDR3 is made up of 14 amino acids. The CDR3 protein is CASSTQGLSTEAFF. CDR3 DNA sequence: TGCGCCAGCAGTACTCAGGGGTTGTCCACTGAAGCTTTCTTT.

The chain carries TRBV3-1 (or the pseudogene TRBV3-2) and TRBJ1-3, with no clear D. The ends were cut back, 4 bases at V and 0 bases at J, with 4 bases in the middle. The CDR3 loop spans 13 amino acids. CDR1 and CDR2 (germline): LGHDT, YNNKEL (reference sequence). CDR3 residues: CASSPNSGNTIYF. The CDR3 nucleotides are TGTGCCAGCAGCCCCAACTCTGGAAACACCATATATTTT.

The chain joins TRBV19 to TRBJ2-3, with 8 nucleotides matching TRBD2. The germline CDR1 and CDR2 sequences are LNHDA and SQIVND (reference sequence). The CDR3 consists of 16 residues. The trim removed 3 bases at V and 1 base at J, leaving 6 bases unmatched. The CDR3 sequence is CASSMTGGAGTDTQYF. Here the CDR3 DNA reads TGTGCCAGTAGTATGACCGGGGGGGCTGGCACAGATACGCAGTATTTT.

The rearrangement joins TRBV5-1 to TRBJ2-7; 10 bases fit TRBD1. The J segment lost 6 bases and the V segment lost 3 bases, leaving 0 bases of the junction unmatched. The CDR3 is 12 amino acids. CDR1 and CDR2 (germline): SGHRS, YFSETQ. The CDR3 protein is CASSWTGGEQYF. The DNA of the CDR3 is TGCGCCAGCAGCTGGACAGGGGGCGAGCAGTACTTC.

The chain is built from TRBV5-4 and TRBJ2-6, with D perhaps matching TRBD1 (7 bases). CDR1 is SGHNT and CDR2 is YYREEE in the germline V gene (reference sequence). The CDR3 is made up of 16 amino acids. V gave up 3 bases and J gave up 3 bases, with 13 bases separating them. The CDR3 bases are TGTGCCAGCAGCTCCTACAGGGGAGGTGGGGCCAACGTCCTGACTTTC. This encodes CASSSYRGGGANVLTF.

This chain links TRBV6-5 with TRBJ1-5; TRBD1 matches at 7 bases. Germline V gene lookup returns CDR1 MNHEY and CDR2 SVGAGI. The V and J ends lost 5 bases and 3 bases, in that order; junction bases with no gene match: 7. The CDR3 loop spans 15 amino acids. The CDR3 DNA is TGTGCCAGCAGTCAACTACAGGGGCCCAATCAGCCCCAGCATTTT. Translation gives CASSQLQGPNQPQHF.

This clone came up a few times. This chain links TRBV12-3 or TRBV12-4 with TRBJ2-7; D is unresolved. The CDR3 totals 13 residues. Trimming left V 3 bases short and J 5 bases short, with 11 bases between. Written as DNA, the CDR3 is TGTGCCAGCAGTTTGGCAGAATTCCACGAGCAGTACTTC. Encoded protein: CASSLAEFHEQYF.